This T cell receptor beta chain was sequenced during a study of T-cell memory formation after mild COVID-19 (dated by TCRdb to the early 2020s). Background on the whole study: TCR sequence clusters from the two donors were found to be largely donor specific. In a couple of donors, T-cell clones that expanded and contracted after mild COVID-19 were followed by sequencing TCRalpha and TCRbeta repertoires longitudinally. The cohort comprised two young, previously healthy adult volunteers, one female and one male. Results the study describes overall, beyond this receptor: Clones that contracted from day 15 to 85 showed balanced CD4/CD8 phenotypes, whereas a second wave of clones that expanded from day 15 to 37 leaned towards CD4+. SARS-CoV-2 specificity was not confirmed for the second-wave clones peaking on day 37. Contracting CD4+ clones were located mainly in the CM and EM memory subsets, whereas CD8+ clones were found to be enriched in EMRA. The detection of some responding clones in pre-infection memory suggests that pre-existing cross-reactive memory T cells joined the SARS-CoV-2 response. Only two mild cases were covered by the study, and larger cohorts that include severe cases with pre-infection samples were considered necessary.

This clonotype showed up many times. The target of this receptor is not known. Base qualities are not recorded, but no much larger clone differs from it by a single base. Instrument used: Illumina NovaSeq 6000. TCRalpha and TCRbeta cDNA libraries were built by 5'RACE with constant-segment primers, adding sample barcodes and unique molecular identifiers. RNA was extracted from every sample with Trizol reagent. Library amplification was performed in two PCR steps, and a second sample barcode and Illumina TruSeq adapters were introduced in the second step. Libraries were sequenced on an Illumina NovaSeq with 2 x 150 bp paired-end reads. Per the authors' processing: Reads were demultiplexed and collapsed into UMI-guided consensus sequences with migec v1.2.7. Using mixcr v2.1.11, UMI consensuses were aligned to TRA and TRB V and J templates and then assembled into clonotypes. A clonotype was counted as expanded or contracted only if both edgeR and NoisET called the change significant, with noise models trained on biological replicates. For edgeR calls, the thresholds were a false discovery rate-adjusted p below 0.01 and a log2 fold-change of 1. As an exploratory analysis of dynamics, PCA with hierarchical clustering was applied to max-normalized trajectories of the 1000 most abundant clonotypes. The CD4 or CD8 phenotype of responding clones was assigned using the separately sequenced CD4+ and CD8+ repertoires. The public reads were reanalyzed by TCRdb: fastp trimming at Q25, MiXCR alignment, in-frame beta chains only. Rows matching on CDR3 protein sequence are summarized as one entry with the most common DNA and genes. TCRdb assigned the V and J calls; the authors' analysis was not used. The sample has some 150,000 distinct CDR3 sequences on record, about 5.5% of them singletons. The biggest ten clones account for approximately 2.1% of the sample.

Ficoll-Paque density gradient centrifugation was the method used to isolate PBMCs. Sequencing was performed on PBMCs or a T cell subset sorted from them (not recorded which). This TCR came from an adult woman who had mild COVID-19 (a few samples of this study predate the infection). The sample titles of this study are shuffled in the database, so cell type and time point are left out; the donor was told from shared clones.

The DNA is TGTGCCAGCAGCCCCCCCGGGACAGGGGCATTCGATGAGCAGTTCTTC. Translated, this gives CASSPPGTGAFDEQFF. The chain couples TRBV25-1 to TRBJ2-1, with TRBD1 identical over 10 junction bases. Trimming removed 6 bases from V and 8 bases from J; the gene matches leave 13 bases unexplained. From its cysteine to its phenylalanine, the CDR3 spans 16 amino acids. Only CDR3 DNA remains: 48 bases, in frame from the first base. The germline V gene specifies MGHDK as CDR1 and SYGVNS as CDR2.